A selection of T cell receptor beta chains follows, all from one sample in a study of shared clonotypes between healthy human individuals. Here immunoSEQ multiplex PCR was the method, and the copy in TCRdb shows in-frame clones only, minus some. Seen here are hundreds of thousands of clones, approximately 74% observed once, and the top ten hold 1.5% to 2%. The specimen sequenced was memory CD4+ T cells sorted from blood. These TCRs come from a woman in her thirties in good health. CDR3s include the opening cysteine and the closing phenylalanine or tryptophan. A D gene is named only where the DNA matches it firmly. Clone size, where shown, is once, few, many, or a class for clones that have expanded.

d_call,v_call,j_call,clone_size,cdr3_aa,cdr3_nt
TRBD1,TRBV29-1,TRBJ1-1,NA,CSVGTGGTEAFF,TGCAGCGTCGGGACAGGGGGCACTGAAGCTTTCTTT
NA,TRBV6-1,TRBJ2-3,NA,CASRETGSVTDTQYF,TGTGCCAGCAGGGAGACAGGATCGGTCACAGATACGCAGTATTTT
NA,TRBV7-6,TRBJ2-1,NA,CASSFDTYNEQFF,TGTGCCAGCAGCTTCGACACATACAATGAGCAGTTCTTC
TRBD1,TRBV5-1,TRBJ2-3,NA,CASSLKGASTDTQYF,TGCGCCAGCAGCTTGAAGGGGGCCAGCACAGATACGCAGTATTTT
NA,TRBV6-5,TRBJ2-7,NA,CASRDTQGFEQYF,TGTGCCAGCCGGGATACACAGGGTTTCGAGCAGTACTTC
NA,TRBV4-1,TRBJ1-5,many,CASSQDESNQPQHF,TGCGCCAGCAGCCAAGATGAGAGCAATCAGCCCCAGCATTTT
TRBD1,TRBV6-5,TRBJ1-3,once,CASSWDREVNTIYF,TGTGCCAGCAGTTGGGACAGGGAGGTAAACACCATATATTTT
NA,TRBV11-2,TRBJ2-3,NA,CASSLGAGDTDTQYF,TGTGCCAGCAGCTTAGGGGCAGGGGACACAGATACGCAGTATTTT
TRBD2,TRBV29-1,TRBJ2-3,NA,CSVEASGADTQYF,TGCAGCGTTGAAGCAAGCGGGGCAGATACGCAGTATTTT
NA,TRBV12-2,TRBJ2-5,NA,CASRPGQSQETQYF,TGTGCAAGTCGCCCGGGACAGTCTCAAGAGACCCAGTACTTC
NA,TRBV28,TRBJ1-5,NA,CASSLQANNQPQHF,TGTGCCAGCAGTTTACAGGCGAACAATCAGCCCCAGCATTTT
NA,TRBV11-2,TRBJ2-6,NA,CASSPMSRRGGANVLTF,TGTGCCAGCAGCCCGATGAGTAGGAGGGGAGGGGCCAACGTCCTGACTTTC
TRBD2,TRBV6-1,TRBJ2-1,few,CASRRMTSGDEQFF,TGTGCCAGCAGGCGTATGACTAGCGGCGATGAGCAGTTCTTC
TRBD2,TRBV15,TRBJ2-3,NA,CATSRTRSGSTDTQYF,TGTGCCACCAGCAGAACCCGTAGCGGGAGCACAGATACGCAGTATTTT
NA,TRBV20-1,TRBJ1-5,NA,CSAGGQPQHF,TGCAGTGCTGGGGGTCAGCCCCAGCATTTT
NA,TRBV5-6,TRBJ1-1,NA,CASSLIRVLGTEAFF,TGTGCCAGCAGCTTGATCAGGGTTCTTGGCACTGAAGCTTTCTTT
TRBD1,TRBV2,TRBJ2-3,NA,CASKPGQGRQGNNTDTQYF,TGTGCCAGCAAGCCGGGACAGGGGAGACAAGGCAATAACACAGATACGCAGTATTTT
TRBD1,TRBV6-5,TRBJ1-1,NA,CASSLRDRGYTEAFF,TGTGCCAGCAGTCTCCGGGACAGGGGGTATACTGAAGCTTTCTTT
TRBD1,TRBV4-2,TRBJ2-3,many,CASSQGTGSSTDTQYF,TGTGCCAGCAGCCAAGGGACAGGGTCTAGCACAGATACGCAGTATTTT
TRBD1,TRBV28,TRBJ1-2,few,CASSNTDRGVYGYTF,TGTGCCAGCAGTAACACCGACAGGGGTGTCTATGGCTACACCTTC
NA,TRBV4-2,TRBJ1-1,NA,CASSQGRSNTEAFF,TGTGCCAGCAGCCAAGGAAGGTCGAACACTGAAGCTTTCTTT
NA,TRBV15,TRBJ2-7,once,CATSKGWRGDGYEQYF,TGTGCCACCAGCAAGGGTTGGCGGGGCGACGGGTACGAGCAGTACTTC
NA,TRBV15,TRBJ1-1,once,CATSRDRAAPEAFF,TGTGCCACCAGCAGAGATAGGGCGGCCCCTGAAGCTTTCTTT
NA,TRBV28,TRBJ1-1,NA,CASSPNIALEAFF,TGTGCCAGCAGTCCCAACATAGCTCTCGAAGCTTTCTTT
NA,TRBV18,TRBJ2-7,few,CASSRDRTYEQYF,TGTGCCAGCTCACGTGACAGGACCTACGAGCAGTACTTC
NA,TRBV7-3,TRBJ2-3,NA,CASSSKQITDTQYF,TGTGCCAGCAGCTCGAAGCAGATCACAGATACGCAGTATTTT
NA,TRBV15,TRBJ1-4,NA,CATSRDRGKEKLFF,TGTGCCACCAGCAGAGACCGGGGGAAAGAAAAACTGTTTTTT
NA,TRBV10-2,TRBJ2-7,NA,CASSESSKTGTYEQYF,TGCGCCAGCAGTGAGTCGTCAAAGACAGGAACCTACGAGCAGTACTTC
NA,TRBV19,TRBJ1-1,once,CASTLGEGRNTEAFF,TGTGCCAGTACTCTAGGGGAGGGGCGGAACACTGAAGCTTTCTTT
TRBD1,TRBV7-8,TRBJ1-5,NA,CASSLWDRGNQPQHF,TGTGCCAGCAGCTTATGGGACAGGGGCAATCAGCCCCAGCATTTT
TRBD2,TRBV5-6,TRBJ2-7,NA,CASSLRTSGPYEQYF,TGTGCCAGCAGCCTGAGGACTAGCGGTCCCTACGAGCAGTACTTC
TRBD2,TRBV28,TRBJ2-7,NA,CASSEGLAGAFGSYEQYF,TGTGCCAGCAGTGAAGGACTAGCGGGTGCCTTTGGCTCCTACGAGCAGTACTTC
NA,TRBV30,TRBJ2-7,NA,CAWSGQVGAYEQYF,TGTGCCTGGAGTGGACAGGTTGGGGCCTACGAGCAGTACTTC
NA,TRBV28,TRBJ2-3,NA,CASSCRGRWSLCPPDTQYF,TGTGCCAGCAGTTGCAGGGGGAGGTGGAGCTTGTGTCCCCCAGATACGCAGTATTTT
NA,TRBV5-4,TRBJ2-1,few,CASRRGQNEQFF,TGTGCCAGCAGGAGGGGCCAGAATGAGCAGTTCTTC
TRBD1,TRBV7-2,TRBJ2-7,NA,CASSRVGGQGAEQYF,TGTGCCAGCAGTCGGGTGGGTGGACAGGGGGCCGAGCAGTACTTC
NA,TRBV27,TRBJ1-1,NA,CASPTRLARDGRVNTEAFF,TGTGCCAGTCCTACCCGCCTAGCCCGGGACGGTAGAGTGAACACTGAAGCTTTCTTT
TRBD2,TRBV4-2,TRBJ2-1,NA,CASSQEREGVYNEQFF,TGTGCCAGCAGCCAAGAACGGGAGGGGGTATACAATGAGCAGTTCTTC
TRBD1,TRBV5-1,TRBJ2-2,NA,CASRSRQGDTGELFF,TGCGCCAGCAGGAGCCGACAGGGGGACACCGGGGAGCTGTTTTTT
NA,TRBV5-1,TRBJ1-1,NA,CASSLVGTLNTEAFF,TGCGCCAGCAGCTTGGTCGGCACCTTGAACACTGAAGCTTTCTTT
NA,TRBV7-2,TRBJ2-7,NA,CASSRGLGTQSYEQYF,TGTGCCAGCAGCCGAGGGTTAGGGACGCAATCCTACGAGCAGTACTTC
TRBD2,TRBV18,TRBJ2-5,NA,CASSGTSGAQETQYF,TGTGCCAGCTCTGGGACTAGCGGGGCACAAGAGACCCAGTACTTC
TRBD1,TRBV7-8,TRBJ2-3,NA,CASSRQGSNTDTQYF,TGTGCCAGCAGCCGACAGGGGTCCAACACAGATACGCAGTATTTT
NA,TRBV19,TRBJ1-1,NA,CASSIRHPVNTEAFF,TGTGCCAGTAGTATTCGGCACCCGGTAAACACTGAAGCTTTCTTT
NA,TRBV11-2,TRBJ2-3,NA,CASSLFQAPDTQYF,TGTGCCAGCAGCTTGTTTCAAGCCCCAGATACGCAGTATTTT
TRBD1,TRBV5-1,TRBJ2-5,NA,CASRPGQGAPETQYF,TGCGCCAGCAGACCGGGACAGGGGGCTCCGGAGACCCAGTACTTC
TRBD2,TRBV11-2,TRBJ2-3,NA,CASSFWTSGATDTQYF,TGTGCCAGCAGCTTCTGGACTAGCGGGGCCACAGATACGCAGTATTTT
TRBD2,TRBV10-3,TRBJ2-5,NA,CAISDLPKRSGRPQETQYF,TGTGCCATCAGTGACCTACCTAAGAGAAGCGGGAGGCCGCAAGAGACCCAGTACTTC
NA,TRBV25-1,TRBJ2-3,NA,CASSRGRSTDTQYF,TGTGCCAGCAGTAGGGGTCGTAGCACAGATACGCAGTATTTT
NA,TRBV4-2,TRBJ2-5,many,CASSQYTREETQYF,TGTGCCAGCAGCCAATACACTAGGGAAGAGACCCAGTACTTC
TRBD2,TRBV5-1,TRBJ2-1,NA,CASIRLAGDNEQFF,TGCGCCAGCATCCGTCTAGCGGGAGACAATGAGCAGTTCTTC
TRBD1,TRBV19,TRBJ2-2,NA,CASSIDPGQGSTGELFF,TGTGCCAGTAGTATAGATCCGGGACAGGGGAGCACCGGGGAGCTGTTTTTT
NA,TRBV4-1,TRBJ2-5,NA,CASSQEGRTQETQYF,TGCGCCAGCAGCCAAGAGGGTAGGACCCAAGAGACCCAGTACTTC